Each of the 9 T cell receptor beta chains below was sequenced from the same sample in a study of blood T cell repertoires in COVID-19. Some clones are missing from TCRdb's copy, which holds only in-frame ones; the method was immunoSEQ multiplex PCR. The table records just under 40,000 clones, approximately 94% of them present only once. The material sequenced was peripheral blood. These TCRs come from a human donor with active COVID-19. The donor label of this sample is uncertain.

This chain's CDR3 is CATRGRDRGSYEQYF. In DNA, the CDR3 is TGTGCCACCAGGGGCCGGGACAGGGGTTCCTACGAGCAGTACTTC. This chain links TRBV15 with TRBJ2-7; 10 positions match TRBD1. V lost 6 bases, J lost 1 base, and 6 bases stayed unmatched. The CDR3 has 15 residues. Germline V CDR1 and CDR2: LNHNV, YYDKDF (reference sequence). Variable domain in full (rest from reference TRBV15 and TRBJ2-7): DAMVIQNPRYQVTQFGKPVTLSCSQTLNHNVMYWYQQKSSQAPKLLFHYYDKDFNNEADTPDNFQSRRPNTSFCFLDIRSPGLGDTAMYLCATRGRDRGSYEQYFGPGTRLTVT.

The chain couples TRBV4-1 to TRBJ2-5; 9 bases are a match to TRBD1. Germline lookup yields CDR1 MGHRA and CDR2 YSYEKL. The CDR3 covers 16 residues. Trimming removed 3 bases from V and 1 base from J; junction bases left unmatched: 6. Here the CDR3 DNA reads TGCGCCAGCAGCCAGAGGGGACAGGGAGGCCAAGAGACCCAGTACTTC. Amino acid sequence: CASSQRGQGGQETQYF.

The genes are TRBV2 and TRBJ2-3; possible D gene TRBD2, 5 bases. This CDR3 region has 15 residues. Germline V gene data show CDR1 as SNHLY and CDR2 as FYNNEI. Trimming took off 5 bases at V and 3 bases at J, with 15 bases between the two ends. The CDR3 protein is CASSTRTGWTDTQYF. CDR3 nucleotides: TGTGCCAGCAGTACCCGGACGGGATGGACAGATACGCAGTATTTT.

V usage is TRBV5-8 and J usage is TRBJ2-3; D gene unclear. The V gene lost 1 base and the J gene lost 6 bases, with 15 bases spanning the gap. CDR3 size: 15 residues. CDR1 is SGHTS and CDR2 is YDEGEE in the germline V gene. CDR3 residues: CASSLYGDPSDTQYF. The CDR3, as DNA: TGTGCCAGCAGCTTGTATGGAGATCCCTCCGATACGCAGTATTTT.

This chain uses TRBV9 with TRBJ1-1; tentatively, D is TRBD1 (5 bases). V gave up 2 bases and J gave up 1 base, with 15 bases separating them. The CDR3 extends over 16 amino acids. CDR1 is SGDLS, CDR2 YYNGEE, per germline. CDR3 nucleotide sequence: TGTGCCAGCAGCGTTGGGGCGCCGAAGGGGAACACTGAAGCTTTCTTT. The encoded protein is CASSVGAPKGNTEAFF.

In its sample, this clone was seen once. This chain joins TRBV9 and TRBJ1-3; D is unclear. The CDR3 sequence is 12 residues long. The germline V gene has CDR1 SGDLS and CDR2 YYNGEE. V was shortened by 4 bases and J by 7 bases, with 9 bases between the two germline ends. Written as DNA, the CDR3 is TGTGCCAGCAGCTCTAGCGTCAACACCATATATTTT. Residues: CASSSSVNTIYF.

V usage is TRBV6-5 and J usage is TRBJ1-2; D call uncertain. V lost 6 bases, J lost 8 bases, and 22 bases lay in between. This CDR3 is 15 amino acids long. The germline gives CDR1 MNHEY, CDR2 SVGAGI. CDR3 DNA: TGTGCCAGCAGCGCCGAGGTGGGCCTCCGGGAAGGCTACACCTTC. This gives the protein CASSAEVGLREGYTF.

The chain has TRBV6-5 and TRBJ1-1, with D possibly TRBD1 on 6 matching bases. V gave up 7 bases and J gave up 3 bases, with 15 bases separating them. Germline V gene lookup returns CDR1 MNHEY and CDR2 SVGAGI. The CDR3 sequence is 14 residues long. CDR3 sequence: CASIRRGLDTEAFF. In DNA, the CDR3 is TGTGCCAGCATCCGCAGGGGTCTAGACACTGAAGCTTTCTTT.

This rearrangement joins TRBV19 to TRBJ2-3, with D maybe TRBD2 (5 bases). The length of the CDR3 is 15 residues. Trimming shortened V by 3 bases and J by 0 bases, and 10 bases separated the two germline ends. Germline V gene sequence: CDR1 LNHDA, CDR2 SQIVND (reference sequence). CDR3 nucleotide sequence: TGTGCCAGTAGTATGGGATCGGGGAGCACAGATACGCAGTATTTT. Amino acid sequence: CASSMGSGSTDTQYF.